These T cell receptor beta chains were read from a single sample in a study of Ad26.COV2.S vaccination and SARS-CoV-2 variants. Generated by immunoSEQ multiplex PCR, the TCRdb table keeps only in-frame clones and is missing some. The sample shows about 280,000 clones, roughly 86% of them seen only once. This sample comprised peripheral blood, obtained in a trial of Ad26.COV2.S vaccine versus placebo. Source of these receptors: a person between 18 and 60 years old who received the Ad26.COV2.S COVID-19 vaccine or a placebo. The CDR3 runs from the conserved cysteine through the conserved F or W. Fields, in order: J gene, D gene, clone size, V gene, CDR3 DNA, CDR3 protein. The D gene is left open where the match is weak. Size is omitted from some rows. Given values are once, few, many or a class for expanded clones.

j_gene: TRBJ2-1; d_gene: TRBD1; abundance: -; v_gene: TRBV27; CDR3nt: TGTGCCAGCAGTTTCGGGACAGGGGGGAACAATGAGCAGTTCTTC; CDR3aa: CASSFGTGGNNEQFF
j_gene: TRBJ1-5; d_gene: -; abundance: -; v_gene: TRBV3-1/TRBV3-2; CDR3nt: TGTGCCAGCAGCCAAAGAGGCCAAGACAATCAGCCCCAGCATTTT; CDR3aa: CASSQRGQDNQPQHF
j_gene: TRBJ2-2; d_gene: -; abundance: -; v_gene: TRBV11-2; CDR3nt: TGTGCCAGCAGCTTAGTGATTTCGGCAGGGGAGCTGTTTTTT; CDR3aa: CASSLVISAGELFF
j_gene: TRBJ2-2; d_gene: -; abundance: -; v_gene: TRBV7-3; CDR3nt: TGTGCCAGCAGCTTAAATTGGCCCGGGCCACTGGACACCGGGGAGCTGTTTTTT; CDR3aa: CASSLNWPGPLDTGELFF
j_gene: TRBJ1-4; d_gene: TRBD1; abundance: -; v_gene: TRBV5-1; CDR3nt: TGCGCCAGCAGCGCCCAGACAGGGGGAGTTAACGAAAAACTGTTTTTT; CDR3aa: CASSAQTGGVNEKLFF
j_gene: TRBJ2-1; d_gene: TRBD1; abundance: -; v_gene: TRBV6-5; CDR3nt: TGTGCCAGCAGTTACGCGACAGGGGGTCTCGATGAGCAGTTCTTC; CDR3aa: CASSYATGGLDEQFF
j_gene: TRBJ2-7; d_gene: -; abundance: -; v_gene: TRBV12-3/TRBV12-4; CDR3nt: TGTGCCAGCAGTGGGGACGGCTCCTACGAGCAGTACTTC; CDR3aa: CASSGDGSYEQYF
j_gene: TRBJ2-1; d_gene: TRBD1; abundance: -; v_gene: TRBV10-3; CDR3nt: TGTGCCATCTGCCACGACAGGGTTGTTGAGCAGTTCTTC; CDR3aa: CAICHDRVVEQFF
j_gene: TRBJ1-2; d_gene: -; abundance: -; v_gene: TRBV18; CDR3nt: TGTGCCAGCTCATTAGGACAGAAATACTATGGCTACACCTTC; CDR3aa: CASSLGQKYYGYTF
j_gene: TRBJ2-5; d_gene: TRBD2; abundance: -; v_gene: TRBV4-2; CDR3nt: TGTGCCAGCAGCCAAGAACAGGAGCGGGGGTGGGAGACCCAGTACTTC; CDR3aa: CASSQEQERGWETQYF
j_gene: TRBJ2-3; d_gene: -; abundance: -; v_gene: TRBV7-2; CDR3nt: TGTGCCAGCAGCTACCGCATCGCAGATACGCAGTATTTT; CDR3aa: CASSYRIADTQYF
j_gene: TRBJ2-5; d_gene: -; abundance: -; v_gene: TRBV2; CDR3nt: TGTGCCAGCAGTGAAGGGCTAGCAGTTGAGACCCAGTACTTC; CDR3aa: CASSEGLAVETQYF
j_gene: TRBJ1-2; d_gene: -; abundance: once; v_gene: TRBV7-3; CDR3nt: TGTGCCAGCAGCTTAGTTGGGGGCGAGGGCTACACCTTC; CDR3aa: CASSLVGGEGYTF